This record covers a single T cell receptor (beta chain). The data stem from a study of blood T cell repertoires in COVID-19. Participant ages covered about 18 to 90 years across around 22 US areas. The CDR3 loop spans 13 amino acids. CDR1 is SGHDN and CDR2 is FVKESK in the germline V gene. Trimming stripped 4 bases from V and 5 bases from J, with 6 bases between. Profiling relied on immunoSEQ multiplex PCR, and the TCRdb table lists in-frame clones only, not all of them. Here the sample spans 200,000 or so clones, roughly 90% being singletons. The sequenced material came from PBMCs or T cells enriched from blood (not recorded which). The receptor was isolated from a woman aged 40-49 years with acute COVID-19. The V and J genes are TRBV14 and TRBJ2-6; a weak D match, TRBD2 (5 bases). As DNA, the CDR3 is TGTGCCAGCAGCCTCGGGAGGGCCAACGTCCTGACTTTC. As protein: CASSLGRANVLTF.